This T cell receptor beta chain was obtained from a study of shared clonotypes between healthy human individuals. The wider study: Two female and a few male donors aged 18 to 49 were enrolled. Each donor had three CD4 naive, three CD4 memory, two CD8 naive and one CD8 memory plate.

Per the germline V gene, CDR1 is SGHNT and CDR2 is YYREEE (reference sequence). Between the trimmed V and J ends, which lost 3 bases and 0 bases, there was a span of 13 bases. The CDR3 runs 16 residues. Assay execution took place at the deep level. Profiled with immunoSEQ multiplex PCR; TCRdb holds only in-frame clones, not every one. The sample has under 1,100,000 clones; about 84% are singletons. Within the sample, this clone is medium-sized. The sequencing sample was made of memory CD4+ T cells from PBMCs. Subset described: CD45RA-negative fraction. V and J are TRBV5-4 and TRBJ2-1; D is perhaps TRBD2 (6 bases). The TCR comes from a man between 18 and 29 years old in good health. Some clones in this sample may be carry-over from other donors' samples. CDR3 amino acids: CASSSGGASSYNEQFF. Written as DNA, the CDR3 is TGTGCCAGCAGCTCCGGAGGGGCATCCTCCTACAATGAGCAGTTCTTC. Filled out from reference TRBV5-4 and TRBJ2-1, the complete variable domain reads ETGVTQSPTHLIKTRGQQVTLRCSSQSGHNTVSWYQQALGQGPQFIFQYYREEENGRGNFPPRFSGLQFPNYSSELNVNALELDDSALYLCASSSGGASSYNEQFFGPGTRLTVL.